This TCR beta chain was sequenced for a study of PD-1 blockade in classical Hodgkin lymphoma (dated by TCRdb to about 2020). In the study overall: Nivolumab dosing was 3 mg/kg intravenously every 2 weeks, continuing until either disease progression or unacceptable toxicity. To define a peripheral blood immune signature of response to PD-1 blockade in classical Hodgkin lymphoma, the study combined TCR beta sequencing with CyTOF.

Here is what the overall study found, with its caveats: The study was limited to a single clinical trial cohort, and causes of repertoire differences, possibly disease activity or prior therapy, remained undefined. Baseline TCR diversity was reported to be lower in newly diagnosed patients than in healthy donors, and even lower in relapsed/refractory patients. A significant rise by C4D1 was seen in CD4+ but not CD8+ TCR diversity (p=0.0027 vs p=0.16), with the rise being most apparent in complete responders (p=0.02). Diversity was lower in patients who began nivolumab less than 1 year after ASCT, so these patients were left out of later analyses to avoid confounding by immune reconstitution. Trial patients achieving complete response had baseline diversity similar to newly diagnosed patients, whereas partial responders and progressors had significantly lower diversity.

Genomic DNA was extracted with the Qiagen DNeasy kit from unsorted PBMCs and from negatively selected CD4+ and CD8+ fractions. Using primers that anneal to V and J segments, immunoSEQ multiplex PCR amplified the TCR beta CDR3 regions. Amplification bias was minimized using a synthetic immune receptor repertoire, and residual bias was removed computationally after sequencing. In the original analysis: Custom Python scripts were used to quantify repertoire diversity as the Shannon entropy index. Unsorted, CD4+ and CD8+ repertoires were analyzed separately, except for combined analyses in which CD4+ and CD8+ sequences were merged in silico. A clone was considered expanded if an increase in frequency of at least 2-fold after treatment relative to C1D1 was found, and a pseudocount of 0.5 was applied to clones undetected at baseline. Singleton clones were defined as clones with 0 or 1 copy at C1D1, and non-singleton clones were defined as clones with 2 or more copies. Clones expanded in unsorted samples were annotated as CD4+, CD8+ or unknown by matching protein sequences in sorted samples from the same patient. Wilcoxon tests were applied to paired samples to test diversity changes from C1D1 to C4D1. The immuneACCESS repertoire file appears here via TCRdb, limited to in-frame rearrangements. These files lack a portion of the clones; in checked studies, under half of the deficit traces to unresolved V genes, and the cause of the others is not known. V and J calls plus clone size are reproduced from that table; the DNA served to infer D and trimming. Recorded for this sample are approximately 10,000 clones; 92% of them occurred a single time. Jointly, the top ten make up 13% to 15% of the sample.

Remarks on this clone: This clone's antigen is unknown. The record has no base qualities; no much larger clone is one base away.

This specimen's time point label, interpreted: cycle 1 day 1 (C1D1), immediately before nivolumab initiation. Every trial patient had relapsed following autologous stem cell transplantation, and prior brentuximab vedotin exposure was what differed among cohorts A, B and C. The trial cohort comprised a few dozen patients with relapsed/refractory classical Hodgkin lymphoma whose best overall responses were complete response, partial response or progressive disease. In the multi-cohort phase II CheckMate 205 trial, trial patients received single-agent nivolumab. An independent review committee assessed best overall response by applying the 2007 International Working Group response criteria. Trial PBMCs were collected just before the start of nivolumab (C1D1) and during therapy at cycle 2 day 1 and cycle 4 day 1. Peripheral blood was collected in 8 mL Vacutainer Cell Preparation Tubes, from which PBMCs were isolated by centrifugation and then cryopreserved.

According to the germline V gene, CDR1 reads SGHRS and CDR2 reads YFSETQ. Relative to germline, V is 3 bases shorter and J is 6 bases shorter, with 6 bases between their ends. Taken from cysteine to phenylalanine, the CDR3 has 12 residues. CDR3 DNA only is kept here, 36 bases in frame from base 1. The TCR was taken from a human donor with classical Hodgkin lymphoma. The chain employs TRBV5-1 and TRBJ2-2, with the D gene uncertain. Sample: peripheral blood mononuclear cells (PBMCs), taken at baseline. Read as DNA, the sequence is TGCGCCAGCAGCTGGCCCTCCGGGGAGCTGTTTTTT. This codes for CASSWPSGELFF.